This TCR beta chain originates from a study of neoadjuvant anti-PD-1 for oral cavity cancer. The overall study: Patients without progression got a fourth dose around day 43.

This clone was seen more than once but under ten times. What it binds is unknown. V lost 0 bases, J lost 5 bases, and 5 bases lay in between. The CDR3 is 12 amino acids. Germline CDR1 SGDLS, CDR2 YYNGEE. Time point given: after neoadjuvant nivolumab, at surgical resection. Sequenced by immunoSEQ multiplex PCR; TCRdb stores in-frame clones only, minus some. The profile shows approximately 21,000 clones, 40% to 55% of them singletons. Study results and limitations: Greater tumor shrinkage accompanied bigger post-treatment sizes of preexisting clones.

Source: tumor tissue, taken after nivolumab (anti-PD-1) treatment. The sequence was obtained from a person aged 35-79 years with oral cavity squamous cell carcinoma. The chain links TRBV9 to TRBJ1-2; possibly TRBD1 for D (5 bases). The CDR3 spells CASSVGQYGYTF. The CDR3 DNA reads as TGTGCCAGCAGCGTAGGACAGTATGGCTACACCTTC. The whole variable domain, filled in from reference TRBV9 and TRBJ1-2, reads DSGVTQTPKHLITATGQRVTLRCSPRSGDLSVYWYQQSLDQGLQFLIQYYNGEERAKGNILERFSAQQFPDLHSELNLSSLELGDSALYFCASSVGQYGYTFGSGTRLTVV.